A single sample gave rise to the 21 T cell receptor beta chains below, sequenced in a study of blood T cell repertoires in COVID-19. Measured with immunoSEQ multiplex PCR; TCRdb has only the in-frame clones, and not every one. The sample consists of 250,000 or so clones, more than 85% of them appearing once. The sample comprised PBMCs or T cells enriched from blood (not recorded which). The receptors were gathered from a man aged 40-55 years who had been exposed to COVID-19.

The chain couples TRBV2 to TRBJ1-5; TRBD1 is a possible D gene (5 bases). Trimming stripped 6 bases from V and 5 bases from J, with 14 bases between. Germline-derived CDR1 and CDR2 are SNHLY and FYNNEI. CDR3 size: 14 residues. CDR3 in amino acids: CASRGLISHQPQHF. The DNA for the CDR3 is TGTGCCAGCAGGGGACTAATAAGTCATCAGCCCCAGCATTTT.

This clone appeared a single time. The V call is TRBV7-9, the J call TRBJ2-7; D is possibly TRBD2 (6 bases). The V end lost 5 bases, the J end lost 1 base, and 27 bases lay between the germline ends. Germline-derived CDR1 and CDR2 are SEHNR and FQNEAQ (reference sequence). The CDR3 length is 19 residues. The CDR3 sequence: CASSPGSGAARSDSYEQYF. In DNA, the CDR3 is TGTGCCAGCAGCCCCGGGAGTGGGGCCGCAAGGTCCGATTCCTACGAGCAGTACTTC.

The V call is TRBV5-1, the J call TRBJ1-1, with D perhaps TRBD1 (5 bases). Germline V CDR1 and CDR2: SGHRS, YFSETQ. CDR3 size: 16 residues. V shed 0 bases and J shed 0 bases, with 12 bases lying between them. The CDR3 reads CASSLGFGAMNTEAFF. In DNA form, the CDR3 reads TGCGCCAGCAGCTTGGGTTTTGGGGCGATGAACACTGAAGCTTTCTTT.

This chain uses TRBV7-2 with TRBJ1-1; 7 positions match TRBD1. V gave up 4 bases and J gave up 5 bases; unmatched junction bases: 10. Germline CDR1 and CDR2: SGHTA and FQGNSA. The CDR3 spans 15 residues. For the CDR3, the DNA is TGTGCCAGCAGCTATGGAGCTTACAGGGGAACTGAAGCTTTCTTT. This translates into CASSYGAYRGTEAFF.

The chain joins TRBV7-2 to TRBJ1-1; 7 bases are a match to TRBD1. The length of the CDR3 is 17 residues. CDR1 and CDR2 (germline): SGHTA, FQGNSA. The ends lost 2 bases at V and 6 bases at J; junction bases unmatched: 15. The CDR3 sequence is CASSLSSTGEWGSEAFF. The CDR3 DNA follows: TGTGCCAGCAGCTTATCTTCAACAGGGGAATGGGGGTCTGAAGCTTTCTTT.

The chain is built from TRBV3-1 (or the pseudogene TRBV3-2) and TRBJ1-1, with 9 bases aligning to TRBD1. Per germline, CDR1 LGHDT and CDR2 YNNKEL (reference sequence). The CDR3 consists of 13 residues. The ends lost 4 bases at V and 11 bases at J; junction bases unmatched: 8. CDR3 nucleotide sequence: TGTGCCAGCAGCCCCGGGACAGGGCGGTTTGCTTTCTTT. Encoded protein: CASSPGTGRFAFF.

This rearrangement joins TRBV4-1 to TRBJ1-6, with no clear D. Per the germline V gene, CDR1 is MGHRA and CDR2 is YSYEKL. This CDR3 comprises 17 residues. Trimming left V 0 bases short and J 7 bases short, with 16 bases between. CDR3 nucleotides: TGCGCCAGCAGCCAAGATCCCGAGGGTAACCAAAATTCACCCCTCCACTTT. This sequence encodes CASSQDPEGNQNSPLHF.

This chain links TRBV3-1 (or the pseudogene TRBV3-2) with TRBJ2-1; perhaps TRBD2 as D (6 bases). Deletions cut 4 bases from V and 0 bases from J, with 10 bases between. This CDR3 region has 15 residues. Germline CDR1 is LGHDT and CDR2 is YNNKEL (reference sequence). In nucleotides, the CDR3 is TGTGCCAGCAGCCCGGGGAGGAGCTCCTACAATGAGCAGTTCTTC. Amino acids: CASSPGRSSYNEQFF.

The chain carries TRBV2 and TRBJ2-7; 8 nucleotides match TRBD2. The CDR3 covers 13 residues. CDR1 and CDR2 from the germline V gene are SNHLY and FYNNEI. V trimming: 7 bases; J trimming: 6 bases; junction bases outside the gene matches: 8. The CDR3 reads CASMSGSISEQYF. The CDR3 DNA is TGTGCCAGCATGAGCGGGAGTATAAGCGAGCAGTACTTC.

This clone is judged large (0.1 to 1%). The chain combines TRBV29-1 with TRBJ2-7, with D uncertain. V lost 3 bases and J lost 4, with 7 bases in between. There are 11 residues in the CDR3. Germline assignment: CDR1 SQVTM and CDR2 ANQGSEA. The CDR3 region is CSVESRYEQYF. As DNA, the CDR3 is TGCAGCGTTGAGTCCAGGTACGAGCAGTACTTC.

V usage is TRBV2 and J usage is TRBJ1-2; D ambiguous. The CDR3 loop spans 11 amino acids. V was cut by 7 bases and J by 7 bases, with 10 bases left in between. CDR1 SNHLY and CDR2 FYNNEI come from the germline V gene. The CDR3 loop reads CASTGYAGYTF. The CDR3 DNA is TGTGCCAGCACAGGTTACGCTGGCTACACCTTC.

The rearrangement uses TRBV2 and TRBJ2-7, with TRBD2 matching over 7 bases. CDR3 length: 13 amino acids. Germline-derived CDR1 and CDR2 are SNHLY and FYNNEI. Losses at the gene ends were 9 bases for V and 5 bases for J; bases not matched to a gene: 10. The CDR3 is CARKGGPDHEQYF. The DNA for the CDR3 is TGTGCCAGAAAGGGAGGGCCTGATCACGAGCAGTACTTC. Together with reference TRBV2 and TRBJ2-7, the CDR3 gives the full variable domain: EPEVTQTPSHQVTQMGQEVILRCVPISNHLYFYWYRQILGQKVEFLVSFYNNEISEKSEIFDDQFSVERPDGSNFTLKIRSTKLEDSAMYFCARKGGPDHEQYFGPGTRLTVT.

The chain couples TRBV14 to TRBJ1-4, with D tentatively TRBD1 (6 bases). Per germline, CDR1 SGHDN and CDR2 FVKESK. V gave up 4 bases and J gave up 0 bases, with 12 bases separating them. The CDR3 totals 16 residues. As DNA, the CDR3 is TGTGCCAGCAGCCTTATAACAGGGACAACTAATGAAAAACTGTTTTTT. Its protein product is CASSLITGTTNEKLFF.

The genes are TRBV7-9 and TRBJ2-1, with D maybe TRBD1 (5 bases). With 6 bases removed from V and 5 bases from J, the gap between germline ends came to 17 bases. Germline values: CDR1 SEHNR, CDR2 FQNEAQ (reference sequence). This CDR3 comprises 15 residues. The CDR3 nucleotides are TGTGCCAGCAGACAAAGCGTACAGGTGGACAATGAGCAGTTCTTC. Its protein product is CASRQSVQVDNEQFF.

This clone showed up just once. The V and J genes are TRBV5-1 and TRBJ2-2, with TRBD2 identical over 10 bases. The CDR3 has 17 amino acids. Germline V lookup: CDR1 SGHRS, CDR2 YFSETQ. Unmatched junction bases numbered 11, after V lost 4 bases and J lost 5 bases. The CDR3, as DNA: TGCGCCAGCAGCCAAAGCCTAGCGGGAGTAGATACCGGGGAGCTGTTTTTT. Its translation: CASSQSLAGVDTGELFF.

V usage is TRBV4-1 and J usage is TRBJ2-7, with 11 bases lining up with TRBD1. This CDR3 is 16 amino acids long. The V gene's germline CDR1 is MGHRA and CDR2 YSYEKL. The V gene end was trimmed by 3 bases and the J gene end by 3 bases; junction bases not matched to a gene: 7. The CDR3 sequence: CASSHVWGTGGYEQYF. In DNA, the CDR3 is TGCGCCAGCAGCCATGTTTGGGGGACAGGGGGCTACGAGCAGTACTTC.

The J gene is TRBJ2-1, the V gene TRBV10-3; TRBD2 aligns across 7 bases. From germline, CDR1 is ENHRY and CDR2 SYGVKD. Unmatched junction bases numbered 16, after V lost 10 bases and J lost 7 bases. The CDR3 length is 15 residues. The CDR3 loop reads CATETLVGGPNEQFF. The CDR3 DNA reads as TGTGCCACCGAGACTTTAGTGGGAGGGCCAAATGAGCAGTTCTTC.

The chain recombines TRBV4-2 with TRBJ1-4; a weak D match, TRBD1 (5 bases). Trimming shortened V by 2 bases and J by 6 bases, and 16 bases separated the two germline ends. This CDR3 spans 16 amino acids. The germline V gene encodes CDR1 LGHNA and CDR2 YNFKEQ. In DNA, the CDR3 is TGTGCCAGCAGCCAACCGGCTCAGGGCTATCATGAAAAACTGTTTTTT. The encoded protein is CASSQPAQGYHEKLFF.

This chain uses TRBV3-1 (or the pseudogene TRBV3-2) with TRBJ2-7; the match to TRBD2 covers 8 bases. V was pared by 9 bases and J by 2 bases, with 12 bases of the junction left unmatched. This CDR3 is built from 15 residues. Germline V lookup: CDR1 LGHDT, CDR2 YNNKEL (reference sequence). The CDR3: CASRITSGTTYEQYF. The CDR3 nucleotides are TGTGCCAGTAGAATAACTAGCGGTACCACCTACGAGCAGTACTTC.

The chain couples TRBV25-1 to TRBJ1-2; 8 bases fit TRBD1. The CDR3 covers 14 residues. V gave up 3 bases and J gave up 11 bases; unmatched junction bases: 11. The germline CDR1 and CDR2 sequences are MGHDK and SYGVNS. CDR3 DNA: TGTGCCAGCAGTGATTCAGGGGGCGAATTCAAATACACCTTC. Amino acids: CASSDSGGEFKYTF.

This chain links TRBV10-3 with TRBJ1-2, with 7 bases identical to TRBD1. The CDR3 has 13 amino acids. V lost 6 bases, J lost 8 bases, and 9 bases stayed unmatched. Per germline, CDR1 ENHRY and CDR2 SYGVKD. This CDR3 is CAISAGQKDGYTF. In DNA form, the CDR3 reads TGTGCCATCAGCGCGGGACAGAAGGACGGCTACACCTTC.